These T cell receptor beta chains were read from a single sample in a study of regulatory T cells in long-lasting Graves disease. TCRdb re-analysed the multiplex PCR reads in MiXCR, keeping a single row per CDR3 protein. The table records fewer than 450,000 distinct CDR3 sequences, 20% to 30% of them present only once. The material was peripheral blood mononuclear cells (PBMCs), obtained when the disease was refractory, from a patient treated with antithyroid drugs. The receptors originated from a female donor with Graves disease. The CDR3 runs from the conserved cysteine through the conserved F or W. A D gene is named only where the DNA matches it firmly. Expanded clones are given a class, and other clones once, few, many or no size at all.

d_call,v_call,clone_size,j_call,cdr3_aa,cdr3_nt
TRBD2,TRBV7-2,.,TRBJ2-1,CASSLSLAGGNNEQFF,TGTGCCAGCAGCTTGTCTTTAGCGGGAGGCAACAATGAGCAGTTCTTC
TRBD1,TRBV7-2,many,TRBJ2-7,CASSYRTGTSYEQYF,TGTGCCAGCAGCTACAGGACAGGGACCTCCTACGAGCAGTACTTC
.,TRBV2,many,TRBJ2-5,CASSVLAQETQYF,TGTGCCAGCTCGGTGTTAGCGCAAGAGACCCAGTACTTC
.,TRBV10-3,.,TRBJ1-2,CAISEVEETVYGYTF,TGTGCCATCAGTGAGGTTGAGGAGACAGTTTATGGCTACACCTTC
.,TRBV13,.,TRBJ2-7,CASSPGEDRKSYEQYF,TGTGCCAGCAGCCCGGGAGAGGACAGGAAATCCTACGAGCAGTACTTC
.,TRBV30,few,TRBJ2-4,CAWRDTPAKNIQYF,TGTGCCTGGAGAGATACGCCAGCCAAAAACATTCAGTACTTC
TRBD2,TRBV20-1,.,TRBJ2-7,CSAAGLAYYEQYF,TGCAGTGCTGCCGGACTAGCGTACTACGAGCAGTACTTC
.,TRBV28,.,TRBJ1-2,CASSPRGGYTF,TGTGCCAGCAGTCCGCGGGGGGGCTACACCTTC
TRBD1,TRBV7-2,.,TRBJ1-5,CASSGPGTGGIQPQHF,TGTGCCAGCAGCGGACCCGGGACAGGGGGCATTCAGCCCCAGCATTTT
.,TRBV11-2,many,TRBJ2-6,CASSLDRAGANVLTF,TGTGCCAGCAGCTTAGACAGGGCCGGGGCCAACGTCCTGACTTTC
.,TRBV7-2,.,TRBJ2-7,CASSSRRVYEQYF,TGTGCCAGCAGCTCACGACGGGTCTACGAGCAGTACTTC
.,TRBV6-5,many,TRBJ1-5,CASSYSAGSNQPQHF,TGTGCCAGCAGTTACTCAGCTGGGAGCAATCAGCCCCAGCATTTT
TRBD1,TRBV12-3/TRBV12-4,many,TRBJ1-1,CASSSNGQGTEAFF,TGTGCCAGCAGTTCAAACGGACAGGGCACTGAAGCTTTCTTT